The T cell receptor (beta chain) described here comes from a study of blood T cell repertoires in COVID-19. About the study: Both acute and convalescent COVID-19 samples were obtained from the United States, Italy and Spain.

The length of the CDR3 is 18 residues. The V segment lost 0 bases and the J segment 2 bases; nucleotides outside the gene matches: 7. Germline V gene sequence: CDR1 MGHRA, CDR2 YSYEKL. Authors' methods: For nucleated cells, counts were estimated from reference gene primer amplification. The table came from immunoSEQ multiplex PCR; TCRdb's copy has only in-frame clones and leaves some out. V and J calls and clone size are those listed in that table; D and trimming were worked out from the DNA. The sample has approximately 130,000 clones, around four fifths seen once. The chain couples TRBV4-1 to TRBJ2-3; 11 bases are a match to TRBD2. The receptor comes from a human donor in a cohort sampled during active COVID-19. Material: peripheral blood. The CDR3 coding sequence is TGCGCCAGCAGCCAAGATAGGCTAGCGGGGGGTCCCACAGATACGCAGTATTTT. It encodes CASSQDRLAGGPTDTQYF.